These 32 T cell receptor beta chains share one sample of origin, sequenced in a study of T cell repertoires in cytomegalovirus infection. One entry per CDR3 protein, called by TCRdb with MiXCR from the reads. The table has 150,000 to 200,000 distinct CDR3 sequences, approximately 20% seen once; the top ten hold 2.9%. The sequenced sample consisted of PBMCs. All receptors come from a human donor in good health (CMV status not recorded). Some clones in this sample may be carry-over from other donors' samples.

Notes on this clonotype: A much larger clone differs from this one at a single base, so this may be a read error. The J gene is TRBJ2-7, the V gene TRBV6-2 or TRBV6-3; 9 nucleotides match TRBD1. Germline values: CDR1 MNHEY, CDR2 SVGEGT. CDR3 length equals 15 residues. V shed 3 bases, J shed 4 bases, and the junction held 7 bases outside the gene matches. This CDR3 reads CASSYLVGTGYEQYF. The CDR3 DNA sequence: TGTGCCAGCAGTTATCTGGTTGGGACAGGGTACGAGCAGTACTTC.

The J gene is TRBJ2-2, the V gene TRBV12-3 or TRBV12-4, with 9 bases aligning to TRBD2. The junction had 8 bases not matched to a gene; V was cut back by 6 bases and J by 6 bases. The CDR3 spans 15 residues. The CDR3 coding sequence is TGTGCCAGCAGAATAGCGGGAGTCGTCCCCGGGGAGCTGTTTTTT. It yields the protein CASRIAGVVPGELFF.

The chain combines TRBV28 with TRBJ1-5; 10 positions agree with TRBD1. The germline V gene encodes CDR1 MDHEN and CDR2 SYDVKM. Trimming removed 5 bases from V and 7 bases from J; junction bases left unmatched: 5. The CDR3 consists of 14 residues. The CDR3 DNA follows: TGTGCCAGCAGTACGACAGGGGGCAGGCAGCCCCAGCATTTT. Translation: CASSTTGGRQPQHF.

This chain uses TRBV20-1 with TRBJ2-4; D is ambiguous. V was pared by 3 bases and J by 2 bases, with 2 bases between. The CDR3 extends over 11 amino acids. The germline gives CDR1 DFQATT, CDR2 SNEGSKA (reference sequence). CDR3 sequence (DNA): TGCAGTGCTAGTCCCAAAAACATTCAGTACTTC. It yields the protein CSASPKNIQYF.

V and J are TRBV7-2 and TRBJ2-1; 11 nucleotides line up with TRBD2. The CDR3 length is 17 residues. The V segment lost 0 bases and the J segment 6 bases; nucleotides outside the gene matches: 7. CDR1 and CDR2 from the germline V gene are SGHTA and FQGNSA. CDR3 sequence reads: CASSLAPLAGGANEQFF. Written as DNA, the CDR3 is TGTGCCAGCAGCTTAGCTCCCTTAGCGGGAGGGGCCAATGAGCAGTTCTTC.

This clonotype appeared a few times. V usage is TRBV7-9 and J usage is TRBJ1-1; possible D gene TRBD1, 6 bases. Germline values: CDR1 SEHNR, CDR2 FQNEAQ (reference sequence). The CDR3 is 15 amino acids. V was shortened by 0 bases and J by 6 bases, with 14 bases between the two germline ends. The CDR3 bases are TGTGCCAGCAGCTTAGCGCATCCAGGGGCTGCTGAAGCTTTCTTT. Translated, it gives CASSLAHPGAAEAFF.

The rearrangement uses TRBV7-6 and TRBJ1-1; TRBD1 matches at 8 bases. This CDR3 region has 14 residues. Germline trimming cut 5 bases from V and 4 bases from J; bases unmatched to any gene: 6. Germline V gene lookup returns CDR1 SGHVS and CDR2 FNYEAQ. The CDR3 region has the DNA TGTGCCAGCAGCGTTCAGGGGGCGAGCACTGAAGCTTTCTTT. Protein: CASSVQGASTEAFF.

In this sample, this clonotype turned up many times. The genes are TRBV14 and TRBJ2-1; D gene unclear. The CDR3 extends over 15 amino acids. Trimming cost V 4 bases and J 0 bases, with 10 bases left between them. Germline lookup yields CDR1 SGHDN and CDR2 FVKESK. The CDR3 bases are TGTGCCAGCAGCCTGGGCCTTAACTCCTACAATGAGCAGTTCTTC. Translation gives CASSLGLNSYNEQFF.

This clonotype came up a few times. V gene TRBV11-2 combines with J gene TRBJ1-4; 7 positions agree with TRBD1. V lost 8 bases to trimming and J lost 11 bases; unmatched junction nucleotides: 11. The CDR3 loop spans 13 amino acids. Germline CDR1 and CDR2: SGHAT and FQNNGV. The CDR3 sequence: CASSKDRAEKLFF. CDR3 bases: TGTGCCAGCTCCAAAGACAGGGCCGAGAAACTGTTTTTT.

The sample holds many counts of this clonotype. V usage is TRBV12-3 or TRBV12-4 and J usage is TRBJ2-3, with D unresolved. The CDR3 sequence is 14 residues long. V lost 1 base and J 0 bases, leaving 5 bases between the germline ends. DNA for the CDR3: TGTGCCAGCAGTTTAGACAGTAGCACAGATACGCAGTATTTT. Translation gives CASSLDSSTDTQYF.

This clonotype has ten or more counts. The chain couples TRBV7-8 to TRBJ2-2; 8 bases agree with TRBD1. V trimming: 5 bases; J trimming: 1 base; junction bases outside the gene matches: 9. CDR3 size: 17 residues. From germline, CDR1 is SGHVS and CDR2 FQNEAQ. CDR3 region: CASSLNVGTGNTGELFF. The DNA of the CDR3 is TGTGCCAGCAGCCTCAACGTCGGGACAGGGAACACCGGGGAGCTGTTTTTT.

In its sample, this clonotype was seen many times. The chain recombines TRBV6-1 with TRBJ2-2; weak D call: TRBD2 (6 bases). Germline V CDR1 and CDR2: MNHNS, SASEGT. Between the trimmed V and J ends, which lost 5 bases and 6 bases, there was a span of 13 bases. The CDR3 runs to 14 residues. CDR3 residues: CASSRPGDAGELFF. The CDR3 coding sequence is TGTGCCAGCAGTCGCCCGGGAGACGCCGGGGAGCTGTTTTTT.

This clonotype was picked up a small number of times. The J gene is TRBJ1-1, the V gene TRBV27; D is unclear. With 3 bases removed from V and 4 bases from J, the gap between germline ends came to 9 bases. CDR3 length: 13 amino acids. Germline assignment: CDR1 MNHEY and CDR2 SMNVEV (reference sequence). CDR3 coding DNA: TGTGCCAGCAGTTTTGGGGTGAGCACTGAAGCTTTCTTT. It specifies CASSFGVSTEAFF.

The rearrangement links TRBV29-1 to TRBJ1-2; 8 nucleotides line up with TRBD1. This CDR3 is 13 amino acids long. Germline V CDR1 and CDR2: SQVTM, ANQGSEA. V dropped 4 bases and J dropped 5; count of bases not matched to a gene: 6. The CDR3 nucleotides read TGCAGCGTTGGCAATGGACAGGGATATGGCTACACCTTC. This sequence encodes CSVGNGQGYGYTF.

J is TRBJ2-7 and V is TRBV20-1; D is uncertain. CDR3 length: 13 residues. In germline, CDR1 is DFQATT, CDR2 SNEGSKA (reference sequence). CDR3 in amino acids: CSAPLQRTYEQYF. In DNA, the CDR3 is TGCAGCGCCCCGCTACAGAGGACCTACGAGCAGTACTTC.

In this sample, this clonotype turned up a few times. The chain is built from TRBV7-3 and TRBJ2-3, with D possibly TRBD1 on 5 matching bases. The V end was cut by 5 bases, the J end by 3 bases, with 12 bases between. CDR3 length: 14 residues. Germline V gives CDR1 SGHTA, CDR2 FQGTGA. The chain's CDR3 is CASSQHKGTDTQYF. The CDR3 nucleotides read TGTGCCAGCAGCCAACACAAGGGGACAGATACGCAGTATTTT.

This clonotype has only a few counts. The V call is TRBV2, the J call TRBJ1-4; 7 bases line up with TRBD1. CDR3 length equals 13 residues. The trim removed 6 bases at V and 7 bases at J, leaving 5 bases unmatched. The germline gives CDR1 SNHLY, CDR2 FYNNEI. Written as DNA, the CDR3 is TGTGCCAGCAGATTCGGGACAGCTGAAAAACTGTTTTTT. This codes for CASRFGTAEKLFF.

This chain uses TRBV2 with TRBJ1-1; unclear D gene. The ends were cut back, 6 bases at V and 7 bases at J, with 6 bases in the middle. Germline V gene lookup returns CDR1 SNHLY and CDR2 FYNNEI. This CDR3 is 10 amino acids long. CDR3 sequence (DNA): TGTGCCAGCAGGGAGGGTGAAGCTTTCTTT. This gives the protein CASREGEAFF.

This clonotype was found many times. The CDR3 DNA reads as TGTGCCAGCAGCTTAGTAGGGGGACCCTCCAACTATGGCTACACCTTC. Translated: CASSLVGGPSNYGYTF. The V call is TRBV7-2, the J call TRBJ1-2; D might be TRBD1 (6 bases). Germline V lookup: CDR1 SGHTA, CDR2 FQGNSA. The length of the CDR3 is 16 residues. Trimming left V 1 base short and J 2 bases short, with 14 bases between.

In this sample, this clonotype turned up a few times. J is TRBJ1-1 and V is TRBV2, with D perhaps matching TRBD1 (5 bases). The CDR3 has 13 residues. CDR1 is SNHLY, CDR2 FYNNEI, per germline. The germline V and J ends were trimmed by 6 bases and 5 bases, with 13 bases remaining between them. The CDR3 DNA reads as TGTGCCAGCAGGGCACAGGTGACGACTGAAGCTTTCTTT. Its translation is CASRAQVTTEAFF. Combining the CDR3 with reference TRBV2 and TRBJ1-1 gives the whole variable domain EPEVTQTPSHQVTQMGQEVILRCVPISNHLYFYWYRQILGQKVEFLVSFYNNEISEKSEIFDDQFSVERPDGSNFTLKIRSTKLEDSAMYFCASRAQVTTEAFFGQGTRLTVV.

This clonotype was observed a few times. The chain couples TRBV24-1 to TRBJ2-7, with no clear D. V was shortened by 2 bases and J by 2 bases, with 12 bases between the two germline ends. The V gene's germline CDR1 is KGHDR and CDR2 SFDVKD. This CDR3 spans 15 amino acids. The CDR3 coding sequence is TGTGCCACCAGTGATTCCCCGGGTGGGACCTACGAGCAGTACTTC. The encoded protein is CATSDSPGGTYEQYF.

This clonotype was observed a few times. V is TRBV28 and J is TRBJ1-2; D call uncertain. Germline V gives CDR1 MDHEN, CDR2 SYDVKM. Trimming took off 5 bases at V and 2 bases at J, with 12 bases between the two ends. The CDR3 has 14 amino acids. CDR3 DNA sequence: TGTGCCAGCAGTCCCGGCGGGCCCAACTATGGCTACACCTTC. It yields the protein CASSPGGPNYGYTF.

This chain links TRBV7-3 with TRBJ2-3, with TRBD2 matching over 8 bases. With V trimmed by 1 base and J by 4 bases, 4 bases remained unmatched. Germline V gene lookup returns CDR1 SGHTA and CDR2 FQGTGA. The length of the CDR3 is 15 residues. The CDR3 sequence is CASSLKSGSADTQYF. DNA of the CDR3: TGTGCCAGCAGCTTAAAGAGCGGGAGCGCAGATACGCAGTATTTT.

A few counts support this clonotype. The chain couples TRBV7-3 to TRBJ2-3; 7 bases line up with TRBD2. CDR1 is SGHTA and CDR2 is FQGTGA in the germline V gene. CDR3 length: 15 residues. V gave up 5 bases and J gave up 3 bases; unmatched junction bases: 8. The CDR3 DNA is TGTGCCAGCAGCCCATCCAGCGGGAAAACAGATACGCAGTATTTT. As protein: CASSPSSGKTDTQYF.

This clonotype was recorded at least ten times. This chain links TRBV7-3 with TRBJ2-1; D assignment may be TRBD1 or TRBD2 (5 bases each). Per germline, CDR1 SGHTA and CDR2 FQGTGA. The CDR3 runs 17 residues. V lost 1 base, J lost 2 bases, and 15 bases lay in between. The CDR3 DNA sequence: TGTGCCAGCAGCTTAATGCCGACCGGGACCACCTACAATGAGCAGTTCTTC. Translation: CASSLMPTGTTYNEQFF.

This chain uses TRBV15 with TRBJ1-1; possible D gene TRBD1, 5 bases. This CDR3 has 13 amino acids. The germline gives CDR1 LNHNV, CDR2 YYDKDF (reference sequence). Trimming took off 0 bases at V and 7 bases at J, with 9 bases between the two ends. CDR3 region: CATSRDRGFEAFF. Written as DNA, the CDR3 is TGTGCCACCAGCAGAGATCGGGGGTTTGAAGCTTTCTTT.

This clonotype was found a few times. CDR3 region: CASSGRSGTGVVAQYF. The CDR3 DNA is TGTGCCAGCAGCGGGCGCTCCGGGACAGGGGTCGTGGCCCAGTACTTC. The chain employs TRBV7-2 and TRBJ2-5; 10 bases are a match to TRBD1. This CDR3 spans 16 amino acids. The trim removed 5 bases at V and 9 bases at J, leaving 15 bases unmatched. The germline V gene has CDR1 SGHTA and CDR2 FQGNSA.

This chain links TRBV18 with TRBJ1-5; TRBD1 aligns across 8 bases. Trimming at V came to 4 bases and at J to 6 bases, leaving 5 bases not matched to a gene. This CDR3 has 14 residues. The V gene's germline CDR1 is KGHSH and CDR2 LQKENI. CDR3 in DNA: TGTGCCAGCTCACTTGGACAGGGAGGTCAGCCCCAGCATTTT. As protein: CASSLGQGGQPQHF.

This clonotype was seen more than once but under ten times. The chain joins TRBV6-1 to TRBJ1-1; no firm D call. The V gene lost 3 bases and the J gene lost 0 bases, with 8 bases spanning the gap. The length of the CDR3 is 14 residues. Germline assignment: CDR1 MNHNS and CDR2 SASEGT. Here the CDR3 DNA reads TGTGCCAGCAGTGATCTGGGAATGAACACTGAAGCTTTCTTT. Its protein product is CASSDLGMNTEAFF.

This clonotype came up many times. This chain uses TRBV6-5 with TRBJ2-5, with a tentative D call TRBD2 (5 bases). The V end lost 2 bases, the J end lost 2 bases, and 9 bases lay between the germline ends. The germline gives CDR1 MNHEY, CDR2 SVGAGI. This CDR3 is built from 14 residues. Here the CDR3 DNA reads TGTGCCAGCAGTTACGGCGGGCGACAAGAGACCCAGTACTTC. It yields the protein CASSYGGRQETQYF.

The chain is built from TRBV27 and TRBJ2-7; 9 bases line up with TRBD1. Germline loops: CDR1 MNHEY, CDR2 SMNVEV (reference sequence). Trimming removed 5 bases from V and 3 bases from J; junction bases left unmatched: 5. The CDR3 runs 14 residues. The CDR3 coding sequence is TGTGCCAGCAGTACCCGACAGGGGGACTACGAGCAGTACTTC. As protein: CASSTRQGDYEQYF.

This clonotype has only a few counts. The rearrangement uses TRBV28 and TRBJ2-7; a possible D gene is TRBD1 (5 bases). This CDR3 contains 15 residues. Germline assignment: CDR1 MDHEN and CDR2 SYDVKM. The ends were cut back, 6 bases at V and 3 bases at J, with 18 bases in the middle. CDR3 region: CASRAALDNFYEQYF. CDR3 in DNA: TGTGCCAGCAGAGCAGCCCTGGACAATTTCTACGAGCAGTACTTC.